The 31 T cell receptor beta chains presented below share a single source sample, sequenced in a study of T cells in narcolepsy. The protocol was immunoSEQ multiplex PCR, while the TCRdb copy is restricted to in-frame clones and leaves out a portion. Of about 35,000 clones detected, more than 75% appear once; the ten largest clones hold roughly 2.1%. What was sequenced was memory (CD45RA-) CD4+ T cells from blood. These receptors were taken from a human donor in good health.

V and J are TRBV30 and TRBJ1-2; D is unclear. CDR1 is GTSNPN and CDR2 is SVGIG in the germline V gene (reference sequence). The CDR3 spans 12 residues. V lost 2 bases, J lost 7 bases, and 11 bases lay in between. The CDR3 loop is CAWSLMESGYTF. Written as DNA, the CDR3 is TGTGCCTGGAGTCTGATGGAGTCTGGCTACACCTTC.

The chain recombines TRBV7-3 with TRBJ2-2; D remains unclear. The CDR3 loop spans 11 amino acids. V dropped 5 bases and J dropped 8 bases, with 6 bases sitting between them. The germline gives CDR1 SGHTA, CDR2 FQGTGA. The CDR3 DNA follows: TGTGCCAGCAGCCGGTCGGGGGAGCTGTTTTTT. Translated: CASSRSGELFF.

This clone appeared a few times. This chain joins TRBV18 and TRBJ2-7; TRBD2 agrees at 11 bases. The CDR3 consists of 14 residues. In germline, CDR1 is KGHSH, CDR2 LQKENI. V was pared by 2 bases and J by 5 bases, with 2 bases of the junction left unmatched. CDR3: CASSPIAGGNEQYF. DNA for the CDR3: TGTGCCAGCTCACCAATAGCGGGAGGGAACGAGCAGTACTTC.

This clone came up a few times. For the CDR3, the DNA is TGTGCCAGCAGCGAAGCGGGTCCTCTAAATGAGCAGTTCTTC. It specifies CASSEAGPLNEQFF. The chain links TRBV11-3 to TRBJ2-1, with D possibly TRBD2 on 6 matching bases. V gave up 5 bases and J gave up 7 bases, with 15 bases separating them. The CDR3 is made up of 14 amino acids. CDR1 and CDR2 (germline): SGHNT, YENEEA.

The rearrangement joins TRBV7-9 to TRBJ1-4; D possibly corresponds to TRBD1 (6 bases). This CDR3 comprises 17 residues. Germline V CDR1 and CDR2: SEHNR, FQNEAQ (reference sequence). Trimming took 1 base from V and 7 from J, leaving 19 bases between them. This CDR3 reads CASSLETGWGQLEKLFF. CDR3 in DNA: TGTGCCAGCAGCTTAGAAACGGGTTGGGGGCAGCTTGAAAAACTGTTTTTT.

The CDR3 DNA reads as TGTGCCAGCATTGACAGCTACAATCAGCCCCAGCATTTT. Translated: CASIDSYNQPQHF. V is TRBV25-1 and J is TRBJ1-5; TRBD1 is a possible D gene (5 bases). CDR3 size: 13 residues. V gave up 7 bases and J gave up 3 bases, with 10 bases separating them. Germline-derived CDR1 and CDR2 are MGHDK and SYGVNS.

This chain joins TRBV4-2 and TRBJ2-3, with no clear D. This CDR3 is 15 amino acids long. Trimming removed 0 bases from V and 2 bases from J, with 9 bases in between. Looked up from germline, CDR1 is LGHNA and CDR2 is YNFKEQ. CDR3 sequence (DNA): TGTGCCAGCAGCCAAGATGGGAAACCCACAGATACGCAGTATTTT. Translating gives CASSQDGKPTDTQYF.

The chain combines TRBV30 with TRBJ1-6; D gene ambiguous. V gave up 8 bases and J gave up 8 bases, with 13 bases separating them. Germline V gene lookup returns CDR1 GTSNPN and CDR2 SVGIG (reference sequence). The CDR3 runs to 12 residues. In nucleotides, the CDR3 is TGTGCCCGGTATGACGGGGATTCACCCCTCCACTTT. Residues: CARYDGDSPLHF.

J is TRBJ1-1 and V is TRBV6-1, with D unresolved. In germline, CDR1 is MNHNS, CDR2 SASEGT. The CDR3 spans 10 residues. V lost 2 bases and J lost 11, with 6 bases in between. The DNA of the CDR3 is TGTGCCAGCAGTGAAAAGGAGGCTTTCTTT. This codes for CASSEKEAFF.

This clone was seen once. CDR3 loop: CASSQGRRGDTQYF. In DNA form, the CDR3 reads TGTGCCAGCAGCCAAGGCCGACGGGGAGATACGCAGTATTTT. This chain connects TRBV4-2 to TRBJ2-3; TRBD2 might be the D (5 bases). The germline gives CDR1 LGHNA, CDR2 YNFKEQ. CDR3 length: 14 residues. The germline V and J ends were trimmed by 1 base and 5 bases, with 10 bases remaining between them.

This clone was observed a few times. This rearrangement joins TRBV7-8 to TRBJ2-3, with D perhaps matching TRBD2 (6 bases). This CDR3 is 14 amino acids long. CDR1 and CDR2 (germline): SGHVS, FQNEAQ. V was clipped by 1 base and J by 3 bases, with 8 bases between them. CDR3 loop: CASSLGLATDTQYF. CDR3 nucleotide sequence: TGTGCCAGCAGCTTAGGGCTAGCGACAGATACGCAGTATTTT.

The rearrangement links TRBV9 to TRBJ2-5; 7 bases line up with TRBD1. Germline V gives CDR1 SGDLS, CDR2 YYNGEE. The CDR3 covers 16 residues. V trimming: 4 bases; J trimming: 0 bases; junction bases outside the gene matches: 9. The CDR3 reads CASSQTGEVYQETQYF. The CDR3 DNA is TGTGCCAGCAGCCAAACAGGGGAAGTGTACCAAGAGACCCAGTACTTC.

Here the CDR3 DNA reads TGTGCCAGCAGTTCCCTCGACGTCCGCTTAAATGAGCAGTTCTTC. It codes for CASSSLDVRLNEQFF. The V gene is TRBV6-1, the J gene TRBJ2-1; unclear D gene. Germline assignment: CDR1 MNHNS and CDR2 SASEGT. The CDR3 spans 15 residues. Trimming took off 5 bases at V and 7 bases at J, with 18 bases between the two ends.

The genes are TRBV19 and TRBJ2-3; possible D gene TRBD2, 5 bases. Germline V lookup: CDR1 LNHDA, CDR2 SQIVND (reference sequence). V lost 3 bases and J lost 0, with 10 bases in between. The CDR3 has 15 amino acids. In DNA, the CDR3 is TGTGCCAGTAGTATTCGAGGCGGGAGCACAGATACGCAGTATTTT. It translates to CASSIRGGSTDTQYF.

This clone has more than one count but fewer than ten. The genes are TRBV5-4 and TRBJ2-1, with 9 nucleotides matching TRBD1. The J segment lost 5 bases and the V segment lost 4 bases, leaving 10 bases of the junction unmatched. The CDR3 is made up of 16 amino acids. Germline CDR1 and CDR2: SGHNT and YYREEE (reference sequence). CDR3 loop: CASSPPDRGYHNEQFF. CDR3 DNA sequence: TGTGCCAGCAGCCCCCCCGACAGGGGGTACCACAATGAGCAGTTCTTC. The variable domain in full, with the rest retrieved from reference TRBV5-4 and TRBJ2-1, is ETGVTQSPTHLIKTRGQQVTLRCSSQSGHNTVSWYQQALGQGPQFIFQYYREEENGRGNFPPRFSGLQFPNYSSELNVNALELDDSALYLCASSPPDRGYHNEQFFGPGTRLTVL.

The genes are TRBV7-9 and TRBJ2-5; 8 bases are shared with TRBD1. Judging by the DNA end, TRBJ2-7 fits better; the J call may be wrong. CDR1 and CDR2 (germline): SEHNR, FQNEAQ (reference sequence). This CDR3 has 16 residues. The CDR3 coding sequence is TGTGCCAGCAGCTCAACTACAGGGGGTTCCTACTACGAGCAGTACTTC. It codes for CASSSTTGGSYYEQYF.

V gene TRBV4-1 combines with J gene TRBJ1-3; 7 bases are a match to TRBD1. The germline gives CDR1 MGHRA, CDR2 YSYEKL. Losses at the gene ends were 0 bases for V and 0 bases for J; bases not matched to a gene: 2. The CDR3 consists of 16 residues. CDR3 residues: CASSQEDRPSGNTIYF. The DNA of the CDR3 is TGCGCCAGCAGCCAAGAGGACAGGCCCTCTGGAAACACCATATATTTT.

The chain is built from TRBV6-5 and TRBJ2-2, with 9 bases identical to TRBD1. Trimming at V came to 7 bases and at J to 6 bases, leaving 9 bases not matched to a gene. The germline CDR1 and CDR2 sequences are MNHEY and SVGAGI. The CDR3 covers 15 residues. This CDR3 is CASTQGQGLAGELFF. DNA of the CDR3: TGTGCCAGCACCCAGGGACAGGGATTGGCCGGGGAGCTGTTTTTT.

V and J are TRBV6-1 and TRBJ2-3; TRBD2 matches 7 bases. CDR1 is MNHNS, CDR2 SASEGT, per germline. The CDR3 has 12 amino acids. Unmatched junction bases numbered 1, after V lost 6 bases and J lost 4 bases. The CDR3 loop is CASRREPDTQYF. The CDR3 bases are TGTGCCAGCAGGCGGGAGCCAGATACGCAGTATTTT.

The rearrangement joins TRBV5-4 to TRBJ2-1; D might be TRBD2 (6 bases). The V end was cut by 3 bases, the J end by 6 bases, with 13 bases between. Germline loops: CDR1 SGHNT, CDR2 YYREEE (reference sequence). The CDR3 length is 14 residues. CDR3 in DNA: TGTGCCAGCAGCTCCTATCGGGACTTCAATGAGCAGTTCTTC. Translation: CASSSYRDFNEQFF.

The gene calls are TRBV19 and TRBJ2-2, with D possibly being TRBD1 or TRBD2 (5 bases each). The V and J ends lost 3 bases and 5 bases respectively, with 13 bases between them. Germline V gene sequence: CDR1 LNHDA, CDR2 SQIVND (reference sequence). This CDR3 has 15 amino acids. The CDR3 region is CASSILSGATGELFF. The DNA for the CDR3 is TGTGCCAGTAGTATTTTATCCGGGGCAACCGGGGAGCTGTTTTTT.

The rearrangement joins TRBV30 to TRBJ2-5, with D possibly TRBD1 on 5 matching bases. Deletions cut 3 bases from V and 1 base from J, with 12 bases between. Germline values: CDR1 GTSNPN, CDR2 SVGIG (reference sequence). This CDR3 has 14 residues. Written as DNA, the CDR3 is TGTGCCTGGAGGGAGCAGGGATTCCAAGAGACCCAGTACTTC. This gives the protein CAWREQGFQETQYF.

This clone turned up a few times. The chain carries TRBV11-2 and TRBJ2-7, with D perhaps matching TRBD1 (6 bases). Trimming took off 5 bases at V and 3 bases at J, with 29 bases between the two ends. Germline values: CDR1 SGHAT, CDR2 FQNNGV. CDR3 size: 19 residues. Here the CDR3 reads CASSRPNNKGGSSYYEQYF. The CDR3 bases are TGTGCCAGCAGCCGACCGAATAACAAAGGGGGATCCTCCTACTACGAGCAGTACTTC.

This clone came up a few times. The V gene is TRBV6-5, the J gene TRBJ1-2, with D possibly being TRBD1 (6 bases). Germline V gene sequence: CDR1 MNHEY, CDR2 SVGAGI. The CDR3 totals 13 residues. V was pared by 4 bases and J by 1 base, with 7 bases between. The CDR3 loop reads CASSSQGNYGYTF. The DNA for the CDR3 is TGTGCCAGCAGTTCACAGGGTAACTATGGCTACACCTTC.

The J gene is TRBJ2-1, the V gene TRBV5-4; no clear D gene. The CDR3 has 12 amino acids. CDR1 and CDR2 from the germline V gene are SGHNT and YYREEE (reference sequence). The V gene lost 2 bases and the J gene lost 5 bases, with 5 bases spanning the gap. The CDR3 coding sequence is TGTGCCAGCAGCTTTCATAACAATGAGCAGTTCTTC. Residues: CASSFHNNEQFF. The entire variable domain, with the rest obtained from reference TRBV5-4 and TRBJ2-1, is as follows: ETGVTQSPTHLIKTRGQQVTLRCSSQSGHNTVSWYQQALGQGPQFIFQYYREEENGRGNFPPRFSGLQFPNYSSELNVNALELDDSALYLCASSFHNNEQFFGPGTRLTVL.

The chain combines TRBV30 with TRBJ2-7; 8 bases match TRBD2. There are 12 residues in the CDR3. V lost 4 bases to trimming and J lost 3 bases; unmatched junction nucleotides: 2. CDR1 GTSNPN and CDR2 SVGIG come from the germline V gene (reference sequence). CDR3 region: CAWTAGGYEQYF. The CDR3 bases are TGTGCCTGGACCGCGGGGGGCTACGAGCAGTACTTC.

Concerning this clone: Additional DNA sequences in this sample encode the identical CDR3. This chain uses TRBV19 with TRBJ2-5, with 8 bases that match TRBD1. Germline lookup yields CDR1 LNHDA and CDR2 SQIVND (reference sequence). CDR3 length: 13 residues. Trimming at V came to 4 bases and at J to 5 bases, leaving 3 bases not matched to a gene. The CDR3 sequence is CASSTQGAETQYF. DNA of the CDR3: TGTGCCAGTAGTACGCAGGGGGCGGAGACCCAGTACTTC.

The CDR3 here is CASRPASGGLFF. The CDR3 DNA sequence: TGTGCCAGCAGACCAGCTAGCGGGGGCCTGTTCTTC. V usage is TRBV6-1 and J usage is TRBJ2-1; TRBD2 agrees at 10 bases. The V gene end was trimmed by 6 bases and the J gene end by 15 bases; junction bases not matched to a gene: 8. The germline V gene has CDR1 MNHNS and CDR2 SASEGT. This CDR3 comprises 12 residues.

J is TRBJ2-7 and V is TRBV6-1; D is perhaps TRBD2 (6 bases). V was cut by 6 bases and J by 2 bases, with 14 bases left in between. The CDR3 runs to 14 residues. CDR1 MNHNS and CDR2 SASEGT come from the germline V gene. In DNA, the CDR3 is TGTGCCAGCAGGGCCCTCGGAGGGACCTACGAGCAGTACTTC. As protein: CASRALGGTYEQYF.

J is TRBJ2-2 and V is TRBV4-1, with a possible D match to TRBD2 (5 bases). CDR1 and CDR2 from the germline V gene are MGHRA and YSYEKL. The CDR3 consists of 16 residues. The germline V and J ends were trimmed by 4 bases and 4 bases, with 16 bases remaining between them. The CDR3 DNA sequence: TGCGCCAGCAGCCCTAGCACATCGACCATCACCGGGGAGCTGTTTTTT. Translation gives CASSPSTSTITGELFF.

The rearrangement links TRBV5-1 to TRBJ1-3, with D perhaps TRBD1 (5 bases). The V gene's germline CDR1 is SGHRS and CDR2 YFSETQ. The CDR3 runs to 15 residues. Trimming left V 1 base short and J 3 bases short, with 11 bases between. The CDR3, as DNA: TGCGCCAGCAGCTTGTCGTCGGGGGGTGGAAACACCATATATTTT. Translating gives CASSLSSGGGNTIYF.